The rows below give T cell receptor beta chains drawn from one sample of a study of Graves' ophthalmopathy and Graves' hyperthyroidism. TCRdb called the multiplex PCR reads again in MiXCR, with one record for every CDR3 protein. The repertoire includes about 230,000 distinct CDR3 sequences, 45% to 55% of them detected once, and over 40% sits in the top ten. Material for sequencing was peripheral blood. These receptors were obtained from an adult man with Graves' ophthalmopathy. The conserved cysteine and the conserved F or W are not part of the CDR3 here. The D gene is left open where the match is weak. Not all rows give a size; the values are once, few, many and, for expanded clones, a class.

V	size	D	J	CDR3
TRBV5-1	.	TRBD1	TRBJ1-1	ATKKAGGNTEAF
TRBV7-9	.	TRBD1	TRBJ1-1	ASSLDRGPGTEAF
TRBV5-1	.	TRBD2	TRBJ2-2	ASSLERGTGELF
TRBV9	few	TRBD1	TRBJ1-2	ASSVGRTGGNGYT
TRBV10-1	many	TRBD1	TRBJ2-7	ASSRDRAYEQY
TRBV12-3/TRBV12-4	.	TRBD1	TRBJ1-2	ASSSPGQDNYGYT
TRBV12-3/TRBV12-4	.	.	TRBJ2-5	ASSFGQSETQY
TRBV6-5	.	TRBD1	TRBJ1-6	ASSYRTGGSPLH
TRBV4-1	.	.	TRBJ1-1	ASSQGRWYTEAF
TRBV24-1	.	TRBD1	TRBJ2-5	ATSDAPGQTQETQY
TRBV7-8	few	.	TRBJ1-2	ASSLNRQTDGYT